The source of this TCR beta chain is a study of breast tumors, draining lymph nodes, adjacent tissues listed by TCRdb under 2016. General notes on the study: TCR beta repertoires were compared across tumor, adjacent nontumor tissue and axillary lymph nodes obtained from breast cancer patients. In human breast cancer, the study set out to evaluate how tumor, surrounding tissue and draining lymph node repertoires relate to one another and whether T cells may move between these sites.

What the authors observed across the whole study: Tumor and nontumor tissue repertoires were found to be significantly more similar in luminal-like than in basal-like breast cancer. Rather than being directly demonstrated, the conclusion that tumor T cells originate in lymph nodes was presented as consistent with a hypothesis. A scenario in which most tumor T cells derive from the lymph node and then expand within tumor tissue was judged to be consistent with the data. T-cell repertoire diversity in tumors was found to be lower than in lymph nodes but higher than in nontumor tissue, and preferential V and J gene usage was observed.

The CDR3 goes from the cysteine to the phenylalanine over 21 residues. The DNA shown is the 63-base CDR3, in frame from base 1. Trimming accounts for 0 bases at V and 3 bases at J, while the number of junction bases matched to no gene is 22. From the germline V gene, CDR1 is MGHRA and CDR2 is YSYEKL. At least ten counts were recorded for this clonotype. The clone's antigen remains unknown. The record has no base qualities; no much larger clone is one base away. Data came from an Illumina HiSeq 2000. Multiplex PCR amplification was used to generate the TCR beta chain libraries. The amplified TCR beta chain products were analyzed by high-throughput sequencing. The public reads were quality trimmed at Q25 with fastp and then assembled into clones with MiXCR by TCRdb, keeping productive beta chains. A single entry per CDR3 protein holds the most common genes and DNA from its merged rows. The sample table lists around 300,000 distinct CDR3 sequences, over 30% of them with a count of one. In total, the top ten clones hold about 1.2% of the sample.

Lymph node samples came from the axillary draining lymph nodes of breast cancer patients. The chain is made from TRBV4-1 and TRBJ2-7; 8 of the junction bases match TRBD1. Sequenced sample: axillary lymph node tissue. This receptor was obtained from a female donor with breast cancer. Some clones in this sample may be carry-over from other donors' samples. The CDR3 region reads CASSQDSPGTGTYGPSYEQYF. The DNA sequence is TGCGCCAGCAGCCAAGATTCCCCCGGGACAGGAACTTACGGGCCTAGCTACGAGCAGTACTTC.